This TCR beta chain is drawn from a study of CD8 T cells in ankylosing spondylitis. Points on this clonotype: What it binds is unknown.

Whole-study findings and limits: The authors reported significant enrichment of disease-linked clones in matched ankylosing spondylitis synovial fluid. Characteristic of ankylosing spondylitis blood, it appeared, was a TCR beta motif comprising several highly homologous variants. The authors found the disease-linked clones to be CD8+ and relatively rare in peripheral blood.

The V end was cut by 0 bases, the J end by 4 bases, with 8 bases between. The CDR3 covers 14 residues. The germline gives CDR1 SGHRS, CDR2 YFSETQ. Quantitative 5'-RACE with molecular barcodes produced the TCR beta libraries. TCRdb itself ran the 5' RACE reads through MiXCR, one entry per CDR3 protein. The top ten clones hold approximately 14% of a sample with 330,000 or so distinct CDR3 sequences, around 7.6% of them seen once. The origin of this receptor is a male donor with ankylosing spondylitis. Source material: blood, either unsorted or a sorted T cell fraction (not recorded which). The chain couples TRBV5-1 to TRBJ1-5; D not certain. CDR3 sequence reads: CASSLAAGNQPQHF. DNA for the CDR3: TGCGCCAGCAGCTTGGCAGCCGGTAATCAGCCCCAGCATTTT. The full variable domain, rest sourced from reference TRBV5-1 and TRBJ1-5, is KAGVTQTPRYLIKTRGQQVTLSCSPISGHRSVSWYQQTPGQGLQFLFEYFSETQRNKGNFPGRFSGRQFSNSRSEMNVSTLELGDSALYLCASSLAAGNQPQHFGDGTRLSIL.